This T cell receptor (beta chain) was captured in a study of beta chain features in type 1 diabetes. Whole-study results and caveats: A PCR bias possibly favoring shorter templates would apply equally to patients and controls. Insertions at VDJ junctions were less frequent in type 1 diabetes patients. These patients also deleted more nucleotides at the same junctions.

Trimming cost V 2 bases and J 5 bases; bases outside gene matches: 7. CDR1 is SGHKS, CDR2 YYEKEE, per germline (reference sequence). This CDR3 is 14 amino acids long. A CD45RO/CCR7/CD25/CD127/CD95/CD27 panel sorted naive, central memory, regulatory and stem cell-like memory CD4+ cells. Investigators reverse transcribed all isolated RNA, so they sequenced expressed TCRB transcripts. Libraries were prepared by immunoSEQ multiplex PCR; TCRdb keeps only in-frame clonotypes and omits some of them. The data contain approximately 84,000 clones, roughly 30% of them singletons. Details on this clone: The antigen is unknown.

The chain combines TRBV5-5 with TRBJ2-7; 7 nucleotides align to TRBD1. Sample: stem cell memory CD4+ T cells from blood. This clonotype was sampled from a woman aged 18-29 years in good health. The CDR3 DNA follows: TGTGCCAGCAGCTTCAGGGGGTATGGGGACGAGCAGTACTTC. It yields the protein CASSFRGYGDEQYF.